The subject of this entry is one T cell receptor beta chain. Its antigen is still unknown. The sample belongs to a study of T cells in Graves' hyperthyroidism and ophthalmopathy. General study findings and limits: Among clonotypes expanded in thyroid above 0.001, most were also found in blood.

TCR beta CDR3 regions were amplified from RNA transcripts. The TCR CDR3 was amplified in a first-round RT-PCR using the HTBI primer set. MiXCR, run by TCRdb on the multiplex PCR reads, gives a single entry per CDR3 protein. The sample lists around 800,000 distinct CDR3 sequences, over 35% occurring once. Germline CDR1 reads SEHNR; CDR2 reads FQNEAQ (reference sequence). V was shortened by 6 bases and J by 4 bases, with 21 bases between the two germline ends. CDR3 length equals 16 residues. The specimen sequenced was blood. The clonotype was recovered from a man aged 18-30 years with Graves' hyperthyroidism. The chain links TRBV7-9 to TRBJ1-1; maybe TRBD1 (5 bases). The CDR3 region is CASRFQGGPGGTEAFF. The CDR3 DNA reads TGTGCCAGCAGGTTTCAGGGTGGCCCCGGTGGCACTGAAGCTTTCTTT. Variable domain in full (rest from reference TRBV7-9 and TRBJ1-1): DTGVSQNPRHKITKRGQNVTFRCDPISEHNRLYWYRQTLGQGPEFLTYFQNEAQLEKSRLLSDRFSAERPKGSFSTLEIQRTEQGDSAMYLCASRFQGGPGGTEAFFGQGTRLTVV.